A selection of T cell receptor beta chains follows, all from one sample in a study of cytomegalovirus exposure and HLA in healthy donors. Here immunoSEQ multiplex PCR was the method, and the copy in TCRdb shows in-frame clones only, minus some. The profile shows roughly 150,000 clones, about 75% of them singletons. Sequencing used PBMCs. These receptors came from a man between 18 and 35 years old in good health and CMV-seropositive. Both conserved end residues are part of each CDR3. D genes are given only for firm matches. The listing skips clone size in some rows; elsewhere it reads once, few, many or a size class.

CDR3nt,CDR3aa,abundance,d_gene,len,v_gene,j_gene
TGTGCCAGCAGTCAGGGACTAGCGGGAGAGTACGAGCAGTACTTT,CASSQGLAGEYEQYF,NA,TRBD2,15,TRBV27,TRBJ2-7
TGTGCCAGCGCCGTTTCCCCCCGGGGAACTAGCACAGATACGCAGTATTTT,CASAVSPRGTSTDTQYF,once,NA,17,TRBV7-6,TRBJ2-3
TGTGCCAGCAGTTATGGCCCCCCAGTTACTGAAGCTTTCTTT,CASSYGPPVTEAFF,once,NA,14,TRBV6-6,TRBJ1-1
TGTGCCAGCGGCATACAGGGATATGGCACTGAAGCTTTCTTT,CASGIQGYGTEAFF,NA,NA,14,TRBV5-5,TRBJ1-1
TGTGCCAGCAGTTCTTCACGGCAGCGGTACAATGAGCAGTTCTTC,CASSSSRQRYNEQFF,once,NA,15,TRBV6-1,TRBJ2-1
TGTGCCAGTAGTATGACACAGTCCTACGAGCAGTACTTC,CASSMTQSYEQYF,NA,NA,13,TRBV19,TRBJ2-7
TGTGCCAGCTCAGCGACTGTGAACACTGAAGCTTTCTTT,CASSATVNTEAFF,NA,NA,13,TRBV18,TRBJ1-1
TGTGCCGCAAGTGATCGATGGGGGGTTGAGACCCAGTACTTC,CAASDRWGVETQYF,NA,NA,14,TRBV5-4,TRBJ2-5
TGCGCCAGCTGCCAAGAGCCGAGACTGGGTTTCAATGAGCAGTTCTTC,CASCQEPRLGFNEQFF,NA,NA,16,TRBV5-1,TRBJ2-1
TGTGCCAGCAGTTTAGGGCAATCACCCCTCCACTTT,CASSLGQSPLHF,few,NA,12,TRBV28,TRBJ1-6
TGTGCCAGTAGGGGGGACAAGCTTAATGAAAAACTGTTTTTT,CASRGDKLNEKLFF,few,NA,14,TRBV19,TRBJ1-4
TGTGCCAGTAATGTCGCCTCGGGACAGGGTTGGACCGGGGAGCTGTTTTTT,CASNVASGQGWTGELFF,NA,TRBD1,17,TRBV19,TRBJ2-2
TGTGCCAGCAGTTCCACAGGGGGCGGGCGTCAGCCCCAGCATTTT,CASSSTGGGRQPQHF,NA,TRBD1,15,TRBV6-5,TRBJ1-5
TGTGCCAGCAGCCCGAGAGCGCTGGGAAACACCATATATTTT,CASSPRALGNTIYF,once,NA,14,TRBV11-1,TRBJ1-3
TGCGCCAGCAGCTTTCTAGGTACAGATACGCAGTATTTT,CASSFLGTDTQYF,NA,NA,13,TRBV5-1,TRBJ2-3
TGTGCCAGCAGTGACGGGGGACTAGCGGGAGCCAATGAGCAGTTCTTC,CASSDGGLAGANEQFF,few,TRBD2,16,TRBV6-4,TRBJ2-1
TGCGCCAGCAGGGAAGGACAGGCGAACTCCTACGAGCAGTACTTC,CASREGQANSYEQYF,NA,TRBD1,15,TRBV5-1,TRBJ2-7
TGTGCCAGCAGTTTAACGGACAGTGGCACTGAAGCTTTCTTT,CASSLTDSGTEAFF,NA,NA,14,TRBV27,TRBJ1-1
TGTGCCAGCAGTAGCGGGACCCTCTCCTACGAGCAGTACTTC,CASSSGTLSYEQYF,NA,TRBD2,14,TRBV6-1,TRBJ2-7
TGTGCCAGCAGTTGGCTAGCCACAGATACGCAGTATTTT,CASSWLATDTQYF,few,NA,13,TRBV2,TRBJ2-3
TGTGCTAGTGGTCCCTCCCCCCTGGATACGCAGTATTTT,CASGPSPLDTQYF,NA,NA,13,TRBV12-5,TRBJ2-3
TGTGCCAGTAGTATGGGAGCTAGCGGGACAGGTACGCAGTATTTT,CASSMGASGTGTQYF,NA,NA,15,TRBV19,TRBJ2-3
TGTGCCAGCAGTCCGGGGACTAGCGAAAACACCGGGGAGCTGTTTTTT,CASSPGTSENTGELFF,NA,TRBD2,16,TRBV28,TRBJ2-2
TGTGCCAGCAGCACCACTACGACTAGCTACAATGAGCAGTTCTTC,CASSTTTTSYNEQFF,NA,NA,15,TRBV6-4,TRBJ2-1
TGTGCCAGCAGCTATGGACTAGCGGGAGGTTCTGGGGCCAACGTCCTGACTTTC,CASSYGLAGGSGANVLTF,NA,TRBD2,18,TRBV5-4,TRBJ2-6
TGTGCCAGCAGTGAAGCCAGGACTGACTCTGGGGCCAACGTCCTGACTTTC,CASSEARTDSGANVLTF,few,NA,17,TRBV6-4,TRBJ2-6
TGTGCCAGCGGCCGACTAGCGGCAGCAACAGAGCAGTTCTTC,CASGRLAAATEQFF,NA,TRBD2,14,TRBV19,TRBJ2-1
TGTGCCAGCAGCTTAGGTCAGGGTCCAGGGCCCTACGAGCAGTACTTC,CASSLGQGPGPYEQYF,NA,NA,16,TRBV11-2,TRBJ2-7
TGTGCCAGCAGCTTAGCGACAGGGGGCTACAATGAGCAGTTCTTC,CASSLATGGYNEQFF,NA,TRBD1,15,TRBV7-9,TRBJ2-1
TGTGCCAGCAGCTCCCGAGCGGGGAGGGTGAACAATGAGCAGTTCTTC,CASSSRAGRVNNEQFF,NA,TRBD2,16,TRBV5-4,TRBJ2-1
TGTGCCTGGAGTGAGCCAGGTAGCTCCTACGAGCAGTACTTC,CAWSEPGSSYEQYF,few,NA,14,TRBV30,TRBJ2-7
TGTGCCAGCAGCCCCCGACAGGGGGGCCTCTATGGCTACACCTTC,CASSPRQGGLYGYTF,once,TRBD1,15,TRBV6-5,TRBJ1-2
TGTGCCAGCTCATTAGGGAGTCGGAATGAAAAACTGTTTTTT,CASSLGSRNEKLFF,NA,NA,14,TRBV18,TRBJ1-4
TGTGCCAGCAGTATTACTTCCGGGACATTAGTCCCCAAAAACATTCAGTACTTC,CASSITSGTLVPKNIQYF,NA,NA,18,TRBV2,TRBJ2-4
TGTGCCAGCAGCTTGTTAAGCGGAGCCTACGAGCAGTACTTC,CASSLLSGAYEQYF,few,NA,14,TRBV5-5,TRBJ2-7
TGTGCCAGCAGTTCGTTTAGCGGGAGGGCCATTAACAATGAGCAGTTCTTC,CASSSFSGRAINNEQFF,NA,TRBD2,17,TRBV28,TRBJ2-1
TGTGCCAGCAGTTTACCCGGGACAGGGGGGCGTCGGGAATATCTCTCCTCCTACAATGAGCAGTTCTTC,CASSLPGTGGRREYLSSYNEQFF,once,TRBD1,23,TRBV28,TRBJ2-1
TGTGCCAGTATCCAACAGGGATTGAGAGAGGAGACCCAGTACTTC,CASIQQGLREETQYF,NA,NA,15,TRBV2,TRBJ2-5
TGTGCCACCAGCCGAGACGGGATATTAGAGACCCAGTACTTC,CATSRDGILETQYF,NA,NA,14,TRBV15,TRBJ2-5
TGCGCCAGCAGCTTGGGGGCCGGAGATACGCAGTATTTT,CASSLGAGDTQYF,NA,NA,13,TRBV5-1,TRBJ2-3
TGTGCCAGCAGTTCAGACAGGTCCGACATTACTGAAGCTTTCTTT,CASSSDRSDITEAFF,NA,NA,15,TRBV2,TRBJ1-1
TGCACCAGCACCTCCGGGACTAGCGGGACCAATGAGCAGTTCTTC,CTSTSGTSGTNEQFF,NA,NA,15,TRBV1,TRBJ2-1